The clone carrying this T cell receptor beta chain turned up a few times. The antigen is unknown. These data are taken from a study of identical twins. Healthy Caucasians supplied all donations. TCRdb analysed the 5' RACE reads with MiXCR anew, one entry per CDR3 protein. Here the sample spans approximately 680,000 distinct CDR3 sequences, under 8.5% being singletons. Points from the study as a whole: It was out-of-frame TCR alpha sharing in monozygotic twins that models underestimated. Insertions were reduced in abundant cord blood beta clonotypes but not in memory repertoires. The presence of invariant MAIT and iNKT cells could partly confound analyses of zero-insertion sequences.

CDR3 size: 14 residues. V lost 4 bases, J lost 6 bases, and 8 bases stayed unmatched. Looked up from germline, CDR1 is MNHEY and CDR2 is SVGAGI. The same data also went into a second study, on yellow fever vaccine responses in identical twins.

The sample comprised PBMCs. This receptor was taken from a woman younger than 35 in good health. This rearrangement joins TRBV6-5 to TRBJ2-7; 8 bases line up with TRBD1. The CDR3 DNA sequence: TGTGCCAGCAGTTCCAATAAGGACAGGGCCGAGCAGTACTTC. Its protein product is CASSSNKDRAEQYF.